The 19 T cell receptor beta chains in this list originate from one sample, sequenced in a study of OX40 agonist ivuxolimab in advanced cancers. TCRdb's table, derived via immunoSEQ multiplex PCR, lists solely in-frame clones and lacks some. The profile shows more than 40,000 clones, roughly 88% of them singletons. Sample: CD4+ or CD8+ T cells sorted from blood, taken in a trial of the OX40 agonist ivuxolimab. The receptors originated from an adult with an advanced solid tumor such as melanoma, head and neck, liver or kidney cancer.

The rearrangement uses TRBV2 and TRBJ2-5, with 10 bases aligning to TRBD1. The assigned J gene may be wrong: the sequence end matches TRBJ2-7 better. Germline CDR1 and CDR2: SNHLY and FYNNEI. CDR3 length: 12 amino acids. CDR3 region: CASTDRGREQYF. The CDR3 bases are TGTGCCAGCACCGACAGGGGGCGCGAGCAGTACTTC.

The J gene is TRBJ2-2, the V gene TRBV6-4; D may be TRBD2 (5 bases). Per the germline V gene, CDR1 is MRHNA and CDR2 is SNTAGT. With 3 bases removed from V and 4 bases from J, the gap between germline ends came to 12 bases. The CDR3 extends over 15 amino acids. The CDR3 loop is CASSDRPGSTGELFF. The CDR3 bases are TGTGCCAGCAGTGATCGCCCGGGGTCCACCGGGGAGCTGTTTTTT.

The rearrangement uses TRBV2 and TRBJ1-1; TRBD1 matches at 8 bases. Germline V gene lookup returns CDR1 SNHLY and CDR2 FYNNEI. The CDR3 loop spans 14 amino acids. The CDR3 sequence: CVPQGQGAATEAFF. The CDR3 nucleotides read TGTGTCCCACAGGGTCAGGGGGCGGCCACTGAAGCTTTCTTT.

J is TRBJ2-7 and V is TRBV6-5; a possible D gene is TRBD1 (6 bases). Germline V gene lookup returns CDR1 MNHEY and CDR2 SVGAGI. V gave up 6 bases and J gave up 3 bases, with 18 bases separating them. CDR3 size: 15 residues. The CDR3 nucleotides are TGTGCCAGCAGGCCAACCGGGACAACCTACTACGAGCAGTACTTC. Translating gives CASRPTGTTYYEQYF.

The V gene is TRBV12-5, the J gene TRBJ1-6; perhaps TRBD1 as D (5 bases). Trimming took off 3 bases at V and 10 bases at J, with 28 bases between the two ends. The CDR3 sequence is 19 residues long. The germline V gene has CDR1 LGHNT and CDR2 FRNRAP. The CDR3 reads CASGLDPGPGPYRRSPLHF. CDR3 coding DNA: TGTGCTAGTGGTTTAGACCCGGGACCCGGCCCATATAGGAGGTCACCCCTCCACTTT.

V gene TRBV14 combines with J gene TRBJ2-1; no clear D gene. The CDR3 has 16 residues. CDR1 and CDR2 from the germline V gene are SGHDN and FVKESK. The ends were cut back, 2 bases at V and 0 bases at J, with 11 bases in the middle. The CDR3 bases are TGTGCCAGCAGCCAACCAACAAGGAACTCCTACAATGAGCAGTTCTTC. Its translation is CASSQPTRNSYNEQFF.

V usage is TRBV6-4 and J usage is TRBJ2-1; possibly TRBD2 for D (5 bases). CDR1 is MRHNA, CDR2 SNTAGT, per germline. The CDR3 has 15 residues. The germline V and J ends were trimmed by 4 bases and 6 bases, with 16 bases remaining between them. This chain's CDR3 is CASSGESGNANEQFF. The CDR3 DNA sequence: TGTGCCAGCAGTGGGGAATCCGGGAACGCCAATGAGCAGTTCTTC.

The chain has TRBV11-2 and TRBJ1-1, with a tentative D call TRBD1 (5 bases). CDR1 and CDR2 (germline): SGHAT, FQNNGV. V was shortened by 2 bases and J by 11 bases, with 9 bases between the two germline ends. The CDR3 contains 11 residues. The CDR3 loop reads CASSLIGVAFF. In nucleotides, the CDR3 is TGTGCCAGCAGCTTAATAGGGGTGGCTTTCTTT.

This sequence joins TRBV7-9 and TRBJ2-3; maybe TRBD1 (6 bases). Germline lookup yields CDR1 SEHNR and CDR2 FQNEAQ (reference sequence). The CDR3 spans 15 residues. V dropped 2 bases and J dropped 1 base, with 10 bases sitting between them. CDR3 in amino acids: CASSLTGQRTDTQYF. For the CDR3, the DNA is TGTGCCAGCAGCTTAACCGGACAGCGCACAGATACGCAGTATTTT.

The gene calls are TRBV7-2 and TRBJ1-5; the match to TRBD1 covers 8 bases. Germline trimming cut 2 bases from V and 6 bases from J; bases unmatched to any gene: 6. The germline gives CDR1 SGHTA, CDR2 FQGNSA. The CDR3 loop spans 15 amino acids. CDR3 in DNA: TGTGCCAGCAGCTTAACCAGGGGGCCGGGTCAGCCCCAGCATTTT. Its protein is CASSLTRGPGQPQHF.

The chain is built from TRBV27 and TRBJ1-4; D is undetermined. Germline V gene data show CDR1 as MNHEY and CDR2 as SMNVEV (reference sequence). Trimming took off 6 bases at V and 0 bases at J, with 11 bases between the two ends. The CDR3 spans 15 residues. Here the CDR3 reads CASSQTPATNEKLFF. The CDR3 DNA sequence: TGTGCCAGCAGCCAGACACCTGCAACTAATGAAAAACTGTTTTTT.

This rearrangement joins TRBV21-1 to TRBJ1-5. TRBV21-1 is an annotated pseudogene. There are 12 residues in the CDR3. Written as DNA, the CDR3 is TGTGCCAGCAGCGAAAGGAGTCAGCCCCAGCATTTT. Protein sequence: CASSERSQPQHF.

As concerns this clone: The same CDR3 can be traced to other DNA sequences in this sample. V gene TRBV28 combines with J gene TRBJ1-2, with a tentative D call TRBD1 (5 bases). Germline CDR1 is MDHEN and CDR2 is SYDVKM. V lost 5 bases to trimming and J lost 4 bases, with 17 bases between them. This CDR3 spans 15 amino acids. CDR3 coding DNA: TGTGCCAGCAGTCCCCCCCAAGACAGTTCCTATGGCTACACCTTC. It codes for CASSPPQDSSYGYTF.

The chain joins TRBV7-9 to TRBJ2-3; D is undetermined. From germline, CDR1 is SEHNR and CDR2 FQNEAQ (reference sequence). The CDR3 length is 18 residues. Trimming took off 1 base at V and 5 bases at J, with 22 bases between the two ends. The chain's CDR3 is CASSLEYVVLHTVDTQYF. The CDR3 bases are TGTGCCAGCAGCTTAGAGTATGTGGTGCTGCATACTGTAGATACGCAGTATTTT.

V gene TRBV19 combines with J gene TRBJ2-2; possibly TRBD2 for D (6 bases). There are 14 residues in the CDR3. V was cut by 11 bases and J by 6 bases, with 19 bases left in between. The V gene's germline CDR1 is LNHDA and CDR2 SQIVND (reference sequence). This CDR3 reads CALFRTEGPGELFF. For the CDR3, the DNA is TGTGCCCTGTTTAGGACGGAGGGCCCCGGGGAGCTGTTTTTT. The full variable domain, with the rest looked up from reference TRBV19 and TRBJ2-2, is DGGITQSPKYLFRKEGQNVTLSCEQNLNHDAMYWYRQDPGQGLRLIYYSQIVNDFQKGDIAEGYSVSREKKESFPLTVTSAQKNPTAFYLCALFRTEGPGELFFGEGSRLTVL.

The gene calls are TRBV7-3 and TRBJ2-2; TRBD2 agrees at 14 bases. CDR3 length: 14 residues. V was clipped by 5 bases and J by 10 bases; unmatched bases: 3. The V gene's germline CDR1 is SGHTA and CDR2 FQGTGA. CDR3 sequence (DNA): TGTGCCAGCAGCCCGGGACTAGCGGGAGAGGAGCTGTTTTTT. It is translated as CASSPGLAGEELFF. Complete variable domain (other parts from reference TRBV7-3 and TRBJ2-2): GAGVSQTPSNKVTEKGKYVELRCDPISGHTALYWYRQSLGQGPEFLIYFQGTGAADDSGLPNDRFFAVRPEGSVSTLKIQRTERGDSAVYLCASSPGLAGEELFFGEGSRLTVL.

The CDR3 protein is CASSQAGSNTGELFF. The CDR3 DNA is TGTGCCAGCAGCCAAGCGGGGTCGAACACCGGGGAGCTGTTTTTT. The rearrangement links TRBV7-9 to TRBJ2-2; the match to TRBD2 covers 7 bases. The CDR3 loop spans 15 amino acids. Germline V gives CDR1 SEHNR, CDR2 FQNEAQ (reference sequence). The trim removed 5 bases at V and 0 bases at J, leaving 3 bases unmatched.

Here the CDR3 DNA reads TGTGCCAGCTCACCAGCTCCCCTCAGCAATCAGCCCCAGCATTTT. It encodes CASSPAPLSNQPQHF. J is TRBJ1-5 and V is TRBV18; no clear D gene. Trimming cost V 2 bases and J 1 base, with 9 bases left between them. CDR1 is KGHSH and CDR2 is LQKENI in the germline V gene. The CDR3 runs 15 residues.

V is TRBV7-2 and J is TRBJ1-4; possible D gene TRBD1, 6 bases. This CDR3 has 12 residues. Germline loops: CDR1 SGHTA, CDR2 FQGNSA. Trimming removed 8 bases at V and 5 bases at J, with 9 bases between. The CDR3 region is CASGQPNEKLFF. CDR3 DNA: TGTGCCAGCGGACAGCCAAATGAAAAACTGTTTTTT.